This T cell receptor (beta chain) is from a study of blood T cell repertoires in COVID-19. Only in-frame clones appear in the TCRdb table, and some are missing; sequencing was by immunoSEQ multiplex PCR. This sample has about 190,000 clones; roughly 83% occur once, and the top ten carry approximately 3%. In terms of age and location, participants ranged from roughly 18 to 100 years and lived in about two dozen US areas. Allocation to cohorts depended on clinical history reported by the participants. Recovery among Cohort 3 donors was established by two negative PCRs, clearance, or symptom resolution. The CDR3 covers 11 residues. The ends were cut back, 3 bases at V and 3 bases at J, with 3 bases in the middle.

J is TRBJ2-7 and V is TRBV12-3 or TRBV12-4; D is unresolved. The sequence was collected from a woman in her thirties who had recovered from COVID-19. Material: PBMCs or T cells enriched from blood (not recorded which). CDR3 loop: CASSFLYEQYF. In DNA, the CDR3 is TGTGCCAGCAGTTTCCTCTACGAGCAGTACTTC.